This TCR beta chain is from a study of blood T cell repertoires in COVID-19. Looking at the study overall: The United States, Italy and Spain provided the acute and convalescent COVID-19 samples. The cDNA or gDNA used as material had been derived from T cells, B-cell-depleted T cells, or PBMCs.

CDR3 length: 13 amino acids. In germline, CDR1 is SGHTA, CDR2 FQGNSA. V was cut by 4 bases and J by 1 base, with 7 bases left in between. The authors' processing: Reference gene primer amplification yielded estimated nucleated cell counts. Sequenced by immunoSEQ multiplex PCR; TCRdb stores in-frame clones only, minus some. That table furnishes V, J and clone size, whereas the DNA furnished D and trimming. The sample lists some 17,000 clones, around 77% occurring once. Seattle researchers signed up patients amid active infection and tracked them longitudinally. Sequenced sample: peripheral blood. V is TRBV7-2 and J is TRBJ1-1; D might be TRBD1 (5 bases). This TCR was sampled from a man aged 70 or older with COVID-19, enrolled during active disease. The CDR3 coding sequence is TGTGCCAGCAGCTCTGACAGGAACACTGAAGCTTTCTTT. Translating gives CASSSDRNTEAFF.